Each of the 13 T cell receptor beta chains below was sequenced from the same sample in a study of cytomegalovirus exposure and HLA in healthy donors. PCR employed 60 Vbeta and 13 Jbeta primers. Data came from immunoSEQ multiplex PCR; TCRdb stores just in-frame clones and leaves some out. The sample lists around 200,000 clones; 70% to 85% were seen once. The specimen was PBMCs. These receptors were collected from a woman between 25 and 40 years old in good health and CMV-seropositive.

The V and J genes are TRBV2 and TRBJ2-3; 8 bases align to TRBD1. This CDR3 is built from 13 residues. Trimming removed 5 bases from V and 4 bases from J; junction bases left unmatched: 2. Germline-derived CDR1 and CDR2 are SNHLY and FYNNEI. The CDR3 spells CASSPTGADTQYF. DNA of the CDR3: TGTGCCAGCAGTCCGACAGGGGCAGATACGCAGTATTTT.

This clone came up a few times. The rearrangement links TRBV6-1 to TRBJ1-1, with unresolved D. The length of the CDR3 is 18 residues. The V gene's germline CDR1 is MNHNS and CDR2 SASEGT. V was shortened by 4 bases and J by 1 base, with 22 bases between the two germline ends. CDR3 nucleotide sequence: TGTGCCAGCAGTGTATTTGTATTGTGGTATCAACAGAACACTGAAGCTTTCTTT. Translating gives CASSVFVLWYQQNTEAFF.

Only a few counts were recorded for this clone. The V gene is TRBV7-9, the J gene TRBJ1-2; maybe TRBD1 (5 bases). With 5 bases removed from V and 4 bases from J, the gap between germline ends came to 14 bases. Per germline, CDR1 SEHNR and CDR2 FQNEAQ (reference sequence). This CDR3 contains 14 residues. For the CDR3, the DNA is TGTGCCAGCAGCCCCGGCCGGGGGAGCTATGGCTACACCTTC. Its translation: CASSPGRGSYGYTF.

This chain links TRBV6-6 with TRBJ1-6, with a possible D match to TRBD1 (5 bases). Trimming stripped 7 bases from V and 7 bases from J, with 17 bases between. Per the germline V gene, CDR1 is MNHNY and CDR2 is SVGAGI (reference sequence). CDR3 length: 15 residues. The DNA for the CDR3 is TGTGCCAGCACCTTACGGGGGGATTTGAATTCACCCCTCCACTTT. It specifies CASTLRGDLNSPLHF.

The chain joins TRBV6-6 to TRBJ1-6, with 7 bases that match TRBD1. CDR3 size: 15 residues. The ends lost 5 bases at V and 7 bases at J; junction bases unmatched: 8. Germline values: CDR1 MNHNY, CDR2 SVGAGI (reference sequence). The CDR3 DNA reads as TGTGCCAGCAGTGCGCGGACAGGACAGAATTCACCCCTCCACTTT. This encodes CASSARTGQNSPLHF.

The rearrangement uses TRBV4-1 and TRBJ2-2, with D perhaps TRBD1 (6 bases). Germline CDR1 reads MGHRA; CDR2 reads YSYEKL. CDR3 size: 14 residues. Between the trimmed V and J ends, which lost 4 bases and 5 bases, there was a span of 11 bases. CDR3 in amino acids: CASSRQGLTGELFF. In DNA, the CDR3 is TGCGCCAGCAGCCGCCAGGGGTTGACCGGGGAGCTGTTTTTT.

This chain joins TRBV6-5 and TRBJ2-2, with D unclear. The CDR3 has 14 amino acids. CDR1 MNHEY and CDR2 SVGAGI come from the germline V gene. The V and J ends lost 0 bases and 7 bases respectively, with 9 bases between them. The CDR3 loop reads CASSYSNGFGELFF. The CDR3 DNA reads as TGTGCCAGCAGTTACTCGAACGGGTTCGGGGAGCTGTTTTTT.

The chain links TRBV18 to TRBJ2-7; no clear D gene. V shed 3 bases and J shed 0 bases, with 15 bases lying between them. CDR1 is KGHSH and CDR2 is LQKENI in the germline V gene. The CDR3 has 16 residues. CDR3 in DNA: TGTGCCAGCTCACCGCGGTCGATTCATGACTCCTACGAGCAGTACTTC. Translating gives CASSPRSIHDSYEQYF.

V is TRBV6-1 and J is TRBJ1-2; 7 bases map to TRBD1. V shed 7 bases, J shed 4 bases, and the junction held 6 bases outside the gene matches. The germline V gene has CDR1 MNHNS and CDR2 SASEGT. The CDR3 has 13 amino acids. The CDR3 sequence is CASTVTGVYGYTF. CDR3 nucleotide sequence: TGTGCCAGCACCGTAACAGGGGTCTATGGCTACACCTTC.

The rearrangement joins TRBV5-1 to TRBJ1-1, with D uncertain. Germline values: CDR1 SGHRS, CDR2 YFSETQ. The CDR3 consists of 13 residues. Trimming pared 4 bases from V and 5 bases from J, leaving 12 bases between. This CDR3 reads CASSRTGKTEAFF. CDR3 DNA sequence: TGCGCCAGCAGCAGGACGGGAAAAACTGAAGCTTTCTTT. Using reference TRBV5-1 and TRBJ1-1 for the parts outside the CDR3, the full variable domain is KAGVTQTPRYLIKTRGQQVTLSCSPISGHRSVSWYQQTPGQGLQFLFEYFSETQRNKGNFPGRFSGRQFSNSRSEMNVSTLELGDSALYLCASSRTGKTEAFFGQGTRLTVV.

The genes are TRBV11-3 and TRBJ2-3; 8 bases fit TRBD2. This CDR3 has 17 residues. Losses at the gene ends were 5 bases for V and 0 bases for J; bases not matched to a gene: 10. Germline V gives CDR1 SGHNT, CDR2 YENEEA. The CDR3 bases are TGTGCCAGCAGCCCCTCTAGCGGGTGGGCTAGCACAGATACGCAGTATTTT. It is translated as CASSPSSGWASTDTQYF.

This clone was seen only a few times. J is TRBJ2-7 and V is TRBV19; tentatively, D is TRBD1 (5 bases). The CDR3 is made up of 14 amino acids. Trimming cost V 6 bases and J 0 bases, with 12 bases left between them. CDR1 LNHDA and CDR2 SQIVND come from the germline V gene (reference sequence). CDR3 loop: CASSRYDSSYEQYF. Written as DNA, the CDR3 is TGTGCCAGTAGCCGTTACGACAGCTCCTACGAGCAGTACTTC.

This clone was recorded only once. The rearrangement joins TRBV6-5 to TRBJ1-1; D call uncertain. The germline V gene encodes CDR1 MNHEY and CDR2 SVGAGI. Trimming removed 2 bases at V and 0 bases at J, with 10 bases between. The CDR3 covers 15 residues. CDR3 DNA: TGTGCCAGCAGTTACACTCGAGAGGTGAACACTGAAGCTTTCTTT. It encodes CASSYTREVNTEAFF.